Sequencing of this T cell receptor beta chain was carried out in a study of T cells expressing NK-cell markers. General observations from the study: Clarity on HCMV specificity was lacking for the expanded NKG2C+ T cell clones.

In regard to this clonotype: Antigen specificity is unknown.

TCRdb re-called the 5' RACE reads and shows each CDR3 protein once, DNA omitted. This sample's table reports more than 400,000 distinct CDR3 sequences. The germline gives CDR1 WNHNN, CDR2 SYGVQD (reference sequence). The CDR3 consists of 13 residues. The TCR sequence derives from a woman between 18 and 75 years old in good health. The rearrangement joins TRBV10-1 to TRBJ1-1; TCRdb's D call of TRBD1 is untestable without DNA. The sequenced sample consisted of blood T cells: a sorted CD56 or NKG2C T cell subset, CD4+ or CD8+ T cells, or bulk PBMC T cells (not recorded which). CDR3 loop: CASMGQHNTEAFF.